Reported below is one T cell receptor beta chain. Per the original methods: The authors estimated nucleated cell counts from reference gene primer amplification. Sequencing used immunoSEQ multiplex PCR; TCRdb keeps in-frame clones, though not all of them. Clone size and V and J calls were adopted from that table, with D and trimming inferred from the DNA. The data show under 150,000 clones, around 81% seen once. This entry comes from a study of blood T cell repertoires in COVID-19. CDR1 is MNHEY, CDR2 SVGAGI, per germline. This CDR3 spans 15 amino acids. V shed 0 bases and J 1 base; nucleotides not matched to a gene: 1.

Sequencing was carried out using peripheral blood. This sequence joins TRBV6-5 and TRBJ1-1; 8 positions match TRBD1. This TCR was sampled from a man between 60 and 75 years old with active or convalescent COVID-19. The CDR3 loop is CASSYSTGENTEAFF. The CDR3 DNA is TGTGCCAGCAGTTACTCGACAGGGGAGAACACTGAAGCTTTCTTT.